The 4 T cell receptor beta chains below all came from one sample that was sequenced in a study of blood T cell repertoires in COVID-19. TCRdb's table, derived via immunoSEQ multiplex PCR, lists solely in-frame clones and lacks some. The sample lists around 140,000 clones, 80% to 90% occurring once. The sequenced sample consisted of PBMCs or T cells enriched from blood (not recorded which). These TCRs come from a man between 50 and 59 years old who had recovered from COVID-19.

This chain links TRBV10-3 with TRBJ1-1; no definite D call. CDR1 ENHRY and CDR2 SYGVKD come from the germline V gene. CDR3 size: 14 residues. Trimming removed 4 bases at V and 2 bases at J, with 11 bases between. The CDR3 DNA reads TGTGCCATCAGTGTCCGGGAGCAAAACACTGAAGCTTTCTTT. This gives the protein CAISVREQNTEAFF.

The chain combines TRBV7-8 with TRBJ1-2, with D uncertain. Trimming removed 5 bases from V and 8 bases from J, with 24 bases in between. The CDR3 has 16 residues. CDR1 SGHVS and CDR2 FQNEAQ come from the germline V gene. Here the CDR3 reads CASSRPVRLPEKGYTF. The CDR3, as DNA: TGTGCCAGCAGCCGCCCTGTGAGACTCCCCGAGAAGGGCTACACCTTC.

The CDR3 loop reads CASSPVGGHTDTQYF. CDR3 nucleotides: TGCGCCAGCAGCCCTGTCGGGGGGCACACAGATACGCAGTATTTT. The chain links TRBV5-1 to TRBJ2-3, with D possibly matching TRBD2 (7 bases). CDR1 and CDR2 (germline): SGHRS, YFSETQ. The ends were cut back, 4 bases at V and 2 bases at J, with 14 bases in the middle. The CDR3 has 15 residues.

The V and J genes are TRBV19 and TRBJ1-1; D remains unclear. Germline V gene lookup returns CDR1 LNHDA and CDR2 SQIVND (reference sequence). The CDR3 extends over 15 amino acids. V lost 3 bases and J 0 bases, leaving 11 bases between the germline ends. CDR3 coding DNA: TGTGCCAGTAGTATCGCCTACAGAGTGAACACTGAAGCTTTCTTT. Translating it yields CASSIAYRVNTEAFF.